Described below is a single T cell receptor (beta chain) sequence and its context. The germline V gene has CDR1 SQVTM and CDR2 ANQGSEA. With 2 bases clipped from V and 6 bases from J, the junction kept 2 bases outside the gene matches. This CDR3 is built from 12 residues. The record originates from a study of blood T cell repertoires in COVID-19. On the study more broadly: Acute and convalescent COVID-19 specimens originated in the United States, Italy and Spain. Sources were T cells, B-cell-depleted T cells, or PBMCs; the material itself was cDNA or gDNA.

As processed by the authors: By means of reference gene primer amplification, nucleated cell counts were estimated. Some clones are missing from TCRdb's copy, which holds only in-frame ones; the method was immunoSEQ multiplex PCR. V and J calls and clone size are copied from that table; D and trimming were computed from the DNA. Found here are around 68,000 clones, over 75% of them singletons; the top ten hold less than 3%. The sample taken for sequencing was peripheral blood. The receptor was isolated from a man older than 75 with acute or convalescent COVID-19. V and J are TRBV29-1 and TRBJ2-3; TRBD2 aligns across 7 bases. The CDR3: CSVELAADTQYF. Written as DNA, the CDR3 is TGCAGCGTTGAACTAGCGGCGGATACGCAGTATTTT.